This T cell receptor (beta chain) was documented in a study of blood T cell repertoires in COVID-19. About the study: Samples of COVID-19 (acute and convalescent) were obtained from the United States, Italy and Spain.

Original processing methods: Estimates of nucleated cell counts were drawn from the amplification of reference gene primers. This table comes from immunoSEQ multiplex PCR, and its TCRdb copy is limited to in-frame clones, with some not included. The V and J calls and clone size are taken from that table; D and trimming were inferred from the DNA. The sample yields fewer than 200,000 clones, about 86% seen once. From germline, CDR1 is LNHDA and CDR2 SQIVND (reference sequence). J gave up 3 bases and V 1 base, and 14 bases lay outside the gene matches. This CDR3 is built from 18 residues. The source of this sequence is a man aged 50-59 years with active or convalescent COVID-19. This sequence joins TRBV19 and TRBJ1-1; TRBD1 matches 7 bases. The sample was peripheral blood. The CDR3 loop is CASSIVPGGRMRYTEAFF. CDR3 sequence (DNA): TGTGCCAGTAGTATAGTTCCAGGGGGACGTATGAGGTACACTGAAGCTTTCTTT.